The clone carrying this T cell receptor (beta chain) appeared a few times. Its antigen remains unidentified. The source of the sample is a study of molecular identifiers for immune sequencing clone quantification. The overall study: Replicate RNA from 20,000 or 100,000 naive CD8 T cells formed five aliquots; four were sequenced. Study-level findings and limits: Spiked Jurkat TCR RNA equivalent to one cell was reportedly detectable in approximately 1 million naive cells. More than 97% of effector molecules, versus under 1% of naive-cell molecules, belonged to clones above 20 RNA copies.

TCRdb re-called the PCR reads through MiXCR, storing one row per CDR3 protein. The sample has about 500,000 distinct CDR3 sequences; about 21% are singletons. With V trimmed by 2 bases and J by 0 bases, 12 bases remained unmatched. Germline lookup yields CDR1 SGHKS and CDR2 YYEKEE (reference sequence). The CDR3 is 18 residues long. The chain has TRBV5-5 and TRBJ2-3, with TRBD2 matching 7 bases. The source of this sequence is a human donor in good health. Some libraries in this study had Jurkat cell RNA spiked in. The sample taken for sequencing was naive CD8+ T cells from blood, with Jurkat cell RNA spiked in. As for subset: FACS-sorted CD8+CD4-CCR7+CD45RA+ naive T cells. The CDR3 region is CASSFLTGEGYSTDTQYF. The CDR3 coding sequence is TGTGCCAGCAGCTTCCTGACCGGGGAGGGCTATAGCACAGATACGCAGTATTTT.